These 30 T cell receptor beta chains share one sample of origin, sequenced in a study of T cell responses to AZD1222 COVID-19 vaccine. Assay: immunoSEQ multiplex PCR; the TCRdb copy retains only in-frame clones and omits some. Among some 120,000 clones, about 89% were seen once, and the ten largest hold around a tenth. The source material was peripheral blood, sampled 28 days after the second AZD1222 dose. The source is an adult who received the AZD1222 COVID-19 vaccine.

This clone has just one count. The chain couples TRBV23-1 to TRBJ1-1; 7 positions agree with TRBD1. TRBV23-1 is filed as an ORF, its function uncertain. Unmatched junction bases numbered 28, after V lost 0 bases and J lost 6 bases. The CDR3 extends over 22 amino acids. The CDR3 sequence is CASSQSMETGKVFVRVMAEAFF. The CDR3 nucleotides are TGCGCCAGCAGTCAATCGATGGAGACAGGGAAAGTTTTCGTTCGAGTCATGGCTGAAGCTTTCTTT.

CDR3 coding DNA: TGTGCCAGTAGTATAAGTCAGGGTCGGGATACGCAGTATTTT. Protein product: CASSISQGRDTQYF. This chain connects TRBV19 to TRBJ2-3; TRBD1 might be the D (5 bases). V shed 2 bases and J shed 6 bases, with 12 bases lying between them. The CDR3 is made up of 14 amino acids. Germline CDR1 reads LNHDA; CDR2 reads SQIVND (reference sequence).

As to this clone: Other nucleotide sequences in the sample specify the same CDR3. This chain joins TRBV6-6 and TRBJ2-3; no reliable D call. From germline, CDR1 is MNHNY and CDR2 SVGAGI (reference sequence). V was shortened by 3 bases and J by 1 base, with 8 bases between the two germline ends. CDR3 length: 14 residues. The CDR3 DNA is TGTGCCAGCAGTTATTTGGAAGGCACAGATACGCAGTATTTT. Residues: CASSYLEGTDTQYF.

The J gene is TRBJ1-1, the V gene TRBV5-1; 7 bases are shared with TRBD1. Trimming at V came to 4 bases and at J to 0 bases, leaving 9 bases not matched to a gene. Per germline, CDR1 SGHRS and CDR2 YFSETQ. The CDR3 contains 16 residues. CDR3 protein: CASSINPGQMNTEAFF. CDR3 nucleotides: TGCGCCAGCAGCATAAATCCGGGACAGATGAACACTGAAGCTTTCTTT.

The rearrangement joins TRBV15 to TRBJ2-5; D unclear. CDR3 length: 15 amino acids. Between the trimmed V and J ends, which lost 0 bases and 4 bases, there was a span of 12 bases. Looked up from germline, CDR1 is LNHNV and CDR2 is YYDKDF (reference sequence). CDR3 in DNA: TGTGCCACCAGCAGAGATCGGTCCTCGGGAGAGACCCAGTACTTC. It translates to CATSRDRSSGETQYF.

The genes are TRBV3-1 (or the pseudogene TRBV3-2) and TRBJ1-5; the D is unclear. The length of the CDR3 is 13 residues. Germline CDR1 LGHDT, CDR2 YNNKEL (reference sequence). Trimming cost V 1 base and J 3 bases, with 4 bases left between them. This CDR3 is CASSQVINQPQHF. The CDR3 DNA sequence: TGTGCCAGCAGCCAAGTGATCAATCAGCCCCAGCATTTT.

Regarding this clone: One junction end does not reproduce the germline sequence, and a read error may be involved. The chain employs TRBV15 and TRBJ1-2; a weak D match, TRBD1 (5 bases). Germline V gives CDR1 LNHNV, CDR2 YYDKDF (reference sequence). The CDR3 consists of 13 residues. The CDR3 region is CATSEYRRGGHTF. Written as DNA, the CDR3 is TGTGCCACCAGCGAGTACAGGAGGGGTGGCCACACCTTC. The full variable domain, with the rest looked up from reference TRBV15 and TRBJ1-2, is DAMVIQNPRYQVTQFGKPVTLSCSQTLNHNVMYWYQQKSSQAPKLLFHYYDKDFNNEADTPDNFQSRRPNTSFCFLDIRSPGLGDTAMYLCATSEYRRGGHTFGSGTRLTVV.

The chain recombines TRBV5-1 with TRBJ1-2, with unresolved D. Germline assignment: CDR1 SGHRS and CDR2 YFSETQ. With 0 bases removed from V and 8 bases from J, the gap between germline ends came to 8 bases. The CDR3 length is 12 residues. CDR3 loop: CASSLEGNGYTF. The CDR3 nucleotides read TGCGCCAGCAGCTTGGAGGGAAACGGCTACACCTTC.

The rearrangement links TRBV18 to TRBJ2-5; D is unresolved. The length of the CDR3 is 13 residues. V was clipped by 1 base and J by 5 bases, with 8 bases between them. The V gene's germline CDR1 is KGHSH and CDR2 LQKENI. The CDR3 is CASSPRVAETQYF. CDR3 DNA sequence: TGTGCCAGCTCACCACGGGTTGCCGAGACCCAGTACTTC.

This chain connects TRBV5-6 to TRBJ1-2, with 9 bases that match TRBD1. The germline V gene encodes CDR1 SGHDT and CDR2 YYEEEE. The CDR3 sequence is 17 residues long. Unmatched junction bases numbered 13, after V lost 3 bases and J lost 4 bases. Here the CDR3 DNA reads TGTGCCAGCAGCTACCAATCGGGACAGGGTGCAAGCTATGGCTACACCTTC. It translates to CASSYQSGQGASYGYTF.

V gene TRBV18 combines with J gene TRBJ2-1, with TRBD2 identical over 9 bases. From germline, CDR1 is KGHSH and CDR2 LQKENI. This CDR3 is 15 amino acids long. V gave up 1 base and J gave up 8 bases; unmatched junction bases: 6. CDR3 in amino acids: CASSPQLAGRDEQFF. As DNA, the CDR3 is TGTGCCAGCTCACCACAGCTAGCGGGAAGGGATGAGCAGTTCTTC. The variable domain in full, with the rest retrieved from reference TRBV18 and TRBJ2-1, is NAGVMQNPRHLVRRRGQEARLRCSPMKGHSHVYWYRQLPEEGLKFMVYLQKENIIDESGMPKERFSAEFPKEGPSILRIQQVVRGDSAAYFCASSPQLAGRDEQFFGPGTRLTVL.

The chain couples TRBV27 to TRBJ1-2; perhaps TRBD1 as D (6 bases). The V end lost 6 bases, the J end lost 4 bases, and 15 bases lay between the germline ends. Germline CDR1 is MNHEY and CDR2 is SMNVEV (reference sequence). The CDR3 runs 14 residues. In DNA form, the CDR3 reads TGTGCCAGCAGCTCCCGGGACACGATCTATGGCTACACCTTC. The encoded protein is CASSSRDTIYGYTF.

CDR3 coding DNA: TGTGCCAGCGCCGTTAGTAGTGGGGGTCGTTATAGCAATCAGCCCCAGCATTTT. Translating it yields CASAVSSGGRYSNQPQHF. The chain has TRBV3-1 (or the pseudogene TRBV3-2) and TRBJ1-5; a weak D match, TRBD1 (5 bases). CDR1 LGHDT and CDR2 YNNKEL come from the germline V gene (reference sequence). CDR3 length: 18 amino acids. The V end was cut by 8 bases, the J end by 0 bases, with 23 bases between.

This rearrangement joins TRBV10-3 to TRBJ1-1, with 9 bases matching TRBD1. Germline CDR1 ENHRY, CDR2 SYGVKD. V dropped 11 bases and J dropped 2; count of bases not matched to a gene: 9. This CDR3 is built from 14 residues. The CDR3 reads CASAPGQGNTEAFF. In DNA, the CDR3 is TGTGCCTCCGCTCCGGGACAGGGCAACACTGAAGCTTTCTTT.

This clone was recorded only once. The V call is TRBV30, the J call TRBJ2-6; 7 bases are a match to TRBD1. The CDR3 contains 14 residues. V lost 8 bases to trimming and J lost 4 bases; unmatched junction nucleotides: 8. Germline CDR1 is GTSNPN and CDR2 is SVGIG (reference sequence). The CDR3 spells CARSTGAGANVLTF. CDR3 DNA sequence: TGTGCCAGATCCACAGGGGCCGGGGCCAACGTCCTGACTTTC.

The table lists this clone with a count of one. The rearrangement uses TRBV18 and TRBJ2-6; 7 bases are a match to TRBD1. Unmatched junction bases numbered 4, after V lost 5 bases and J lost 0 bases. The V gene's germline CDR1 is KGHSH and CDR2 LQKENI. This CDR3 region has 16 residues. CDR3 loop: CASSFTGVSGANVLTF. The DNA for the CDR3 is TGTGCCAGCTCATTCACAGGGGTCTCTGGGGCCAACGTCCTGACTTTC.

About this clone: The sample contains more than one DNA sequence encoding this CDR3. The CDR3 loop is CASSPDRGYGYTF. DNA of the CDR3: TGTGCCAGCAGCCCCGACAGGGGCTATGGCTACACCTTC. The chain couples TRBV12-3 or TRBV12-4 to TRBJ1-2, with 8 bases lining up with TRBD1. V gave up 6 bases and J gave up 4 bases; unmatched junction bases: 4. There are 13 residues in the CDR3.

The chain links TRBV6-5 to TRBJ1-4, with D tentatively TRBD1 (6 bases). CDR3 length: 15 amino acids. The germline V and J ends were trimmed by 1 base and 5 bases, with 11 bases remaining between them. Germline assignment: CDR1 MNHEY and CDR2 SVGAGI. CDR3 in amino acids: CASSYWTAQNEKLFF. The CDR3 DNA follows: TGTGCCAGCAGTTACTGGACAGCCCAGAATGAAAAACTGTTTTTT.

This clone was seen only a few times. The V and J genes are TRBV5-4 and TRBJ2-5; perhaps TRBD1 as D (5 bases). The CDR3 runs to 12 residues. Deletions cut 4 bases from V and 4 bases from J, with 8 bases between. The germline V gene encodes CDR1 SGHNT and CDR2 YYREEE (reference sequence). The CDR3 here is CASSPRGETQYF. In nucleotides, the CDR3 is TGTGCCAGCAGCCCAAGGGGAGAGACCCAGTACTTC.

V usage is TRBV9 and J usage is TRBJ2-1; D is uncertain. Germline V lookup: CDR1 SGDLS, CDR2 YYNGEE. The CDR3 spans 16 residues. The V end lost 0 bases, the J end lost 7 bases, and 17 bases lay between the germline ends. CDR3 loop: CASSVADASTWNEQFF. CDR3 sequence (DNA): TGTGCCAGCAGCGTAGCTGACGCTAGTACGTGGAATGAGCAGTTCTTC.

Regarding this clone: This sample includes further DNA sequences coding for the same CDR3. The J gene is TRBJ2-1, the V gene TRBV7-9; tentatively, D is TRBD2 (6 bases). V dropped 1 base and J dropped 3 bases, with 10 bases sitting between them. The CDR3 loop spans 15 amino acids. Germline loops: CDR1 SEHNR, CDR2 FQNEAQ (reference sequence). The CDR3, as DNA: TGTGCCAGCAGCTTAGGGAGTAGCGGCTACAATGAGCAGTTCTTC. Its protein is CASSLGSSGYNEQFF.

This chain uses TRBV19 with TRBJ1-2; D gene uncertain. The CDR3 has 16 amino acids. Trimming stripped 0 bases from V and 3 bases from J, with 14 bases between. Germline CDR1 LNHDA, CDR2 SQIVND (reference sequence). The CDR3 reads CASSIEGSRRDYGYTF. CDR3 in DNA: TGTGCCAGTAGTATAGAGGGGTCCCGGAGAGACTATGGCTACACCTTC.

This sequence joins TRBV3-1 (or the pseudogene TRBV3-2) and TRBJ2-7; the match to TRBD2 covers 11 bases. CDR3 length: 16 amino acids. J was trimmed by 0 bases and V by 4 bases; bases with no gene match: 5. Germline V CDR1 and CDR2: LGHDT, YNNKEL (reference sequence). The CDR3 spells CASSLGLAGISYEQYF. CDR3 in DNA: TGTGCCAGCAGCCTTGGACTAGCGGGTATCTCCTACGAGCAGTACTTC.

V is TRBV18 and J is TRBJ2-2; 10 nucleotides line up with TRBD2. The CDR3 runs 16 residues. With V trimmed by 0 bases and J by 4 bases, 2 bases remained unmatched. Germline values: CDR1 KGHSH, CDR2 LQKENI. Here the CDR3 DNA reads TGTGCCAGCTCACCACCTAGCGGGGGGACCACCGGGGAGCTGTTTTTT. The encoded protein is CASSPPSGGTTGELFF. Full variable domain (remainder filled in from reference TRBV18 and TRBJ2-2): NAGVMQNPRHLVRRRGQEARLRCSPMKGHSHVYWYRQLPEEGLKFMVYLQKENIIDESGMPKERFSAEFPKEGPSILRIQQVVRGDSAAYFCASSPPSGGTTGELFFGEGSRLTVL.

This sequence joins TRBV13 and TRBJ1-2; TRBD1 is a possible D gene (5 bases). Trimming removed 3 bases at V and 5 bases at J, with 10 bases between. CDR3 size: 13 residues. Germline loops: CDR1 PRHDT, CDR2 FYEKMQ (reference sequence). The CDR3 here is CASSFRRAYGYTF. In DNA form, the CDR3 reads TGTGCCAGCAGCTTCCGCAGGGCGTATGGCTACACCTTC.

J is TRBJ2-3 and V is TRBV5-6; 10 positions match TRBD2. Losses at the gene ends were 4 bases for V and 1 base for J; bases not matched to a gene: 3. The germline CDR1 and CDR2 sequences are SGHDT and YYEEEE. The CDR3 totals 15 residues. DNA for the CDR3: TGTGCCAGCAGCCGAAGCGGGAGGGGCACAGATACGCAGTATTTT. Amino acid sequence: CASSRSGRGTDTQYF.

The CDR3 DNA follows: TGCAGCGTTTCCCCCCTAGAGGGGGTATTGGGCTACACCTTC. Protein product: CSVSPLEGVLGYTF. The rearrangement joins TRBV29-1 to TRBJ1-2, with D perhaps TRBD1 (6 bases). Germline CDR1 is SQVTM and CDR2 is ANQGSEA. Trimming took 5 bases from V and 8 from J, leaving 21 bases between them. CDR3 length: 14 amino acids.

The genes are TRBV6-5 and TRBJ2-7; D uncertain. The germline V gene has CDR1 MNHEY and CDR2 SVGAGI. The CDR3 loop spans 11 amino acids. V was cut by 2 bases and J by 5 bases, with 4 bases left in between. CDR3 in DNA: TGTGCCAGCAGTTACCGGAACGAGCAGTACTTC. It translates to CASSYRNEQYF.

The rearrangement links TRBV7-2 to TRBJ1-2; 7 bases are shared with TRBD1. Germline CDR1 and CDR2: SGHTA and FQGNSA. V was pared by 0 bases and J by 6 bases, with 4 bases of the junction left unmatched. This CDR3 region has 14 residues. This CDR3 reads CASSLAGTAHGYTF. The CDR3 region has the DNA TGTGCCAGCAGCTTAGCCGGGACAGCACATGGCTACACCTTC.

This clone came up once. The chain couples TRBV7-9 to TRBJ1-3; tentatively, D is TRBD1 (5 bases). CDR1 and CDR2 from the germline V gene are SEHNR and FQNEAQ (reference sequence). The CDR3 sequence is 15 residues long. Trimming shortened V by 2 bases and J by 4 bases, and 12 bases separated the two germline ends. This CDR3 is CASSLLGLGGNTIYF. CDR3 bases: TGTGCCAGCAGCTTACTGGGGCTCGGAGGAAACACCATATATTTT.